One and the same sample provided the 6 T cell receptor beta chains below, sequenced in a study of T cell responses to AZD1222 COVID-19 vaccine. Clones were read by immunoSEQ multiplex PCR, and TCRdb kept only the in-frame ones, dropping some. The table records about 77,000 clones, more than 90% of them present only once. Sample: peripheral blood, taken 28 days after the second AZD1222 dose. The receptors here all came from an adult who received the AZD1222 COVID-19 vaccine.

The chain links TRBV28 to TRBJ1-6; 9 bases match TRBD1. Trimming cost V 10 bases and J 11 bases; bases outside gene matches: 18. The germline gives CDR1 MDHEN, CDR2 SYDVKM. The CDR3 spans 16 residues. In DNA, the CDR3 is TGTGCCATCCGACACTCCGGGACAGGGAGCGGCGCACCCCTCCACTTT. It is translated as CAIRHSGTGSGAPLHF.

The gene calls are TRBV11-2 and TRBJ2-7, with 7 bases matching TRBD1. V lost 0 bases and J lost 6; bases outside the gene matches: 2. The CDR3 spans 13 residues. Germline CDR1 reads SGHAT; CDR2 reads FQNNGV. The CDR3 sequence: CASSLERQGEQYF. The CDR3 nucleotides read TGTGCCAGCAGCTTAGAGCGACAGGGCGAGCAGTACTTC.

This sequence joins TRBV3-1 (or the pseudogene TRBV3-2) and TRBJ1-6; D gene unclear. The CDR3 consists of 16 residues. V shed 3 bases and J shed 7 bases, with 16 bases lying between them. Germline CDR1 reads LGHDT; CDR2 reads YNNKEL (reference sequence). CDR3 in amino acids: CASSQGGLGLNSPLHF. The CDR3, as DNA: TGTGCCAGCAGCCAGGGTGGTTTAGGGCTAAATTCACCCCTCCACTTT.

This chain connects TRBV6-5 to TRBJ1-4; a weak D match, TRBD1 (6 bases). This CDR3 contains 14 residues. The germline gives CDR1 MNHEY, CDR2 SVGAGI. Trimming took 6 bases from V and 3 from J, leaving 11 bases between them. CDR3 sequence: CASSPTGANEKLFF. The DNA for the CDR3 is TGTGCCAGCAGCCCGACAGGAGCTAATGAAAAACTGTTTTTT.

The rearrangement uses TRBV24-1 and TRBJ2-3; D unclear. Trimming cost V 4 bases and J 0 bases, with 10 bases left between them. Germline V gene lookup returns CDR1 KGHDR and CDR2 SFDVKD. The CDR3 is 15 amino acids. Here the CDR3 DNA reads TGTGCCACCAGTGACCGGGTGGCGAGCACAGATACGCAGTATTTT. Translated: CATSDRVASTDTQYF.

The genes are TRBV6-2 or TRBV6-3 and TRBJ1-2, with a tentative D call TRBD1 (5 bases). The CDR3 loop spans 14 amino acids. Trimming took 5 bases from V and 1 from J, leaving 11 bases between them. Germline V gives CDR1 MNHEY, CDR2 SVGEGT. The CDR3 is CASSPRGYNYGYTF. In DNA form, the CDR3 reads TGTGCCAGCAGTCCGAGGGGTTATAACTATGGCTACACCTTC.